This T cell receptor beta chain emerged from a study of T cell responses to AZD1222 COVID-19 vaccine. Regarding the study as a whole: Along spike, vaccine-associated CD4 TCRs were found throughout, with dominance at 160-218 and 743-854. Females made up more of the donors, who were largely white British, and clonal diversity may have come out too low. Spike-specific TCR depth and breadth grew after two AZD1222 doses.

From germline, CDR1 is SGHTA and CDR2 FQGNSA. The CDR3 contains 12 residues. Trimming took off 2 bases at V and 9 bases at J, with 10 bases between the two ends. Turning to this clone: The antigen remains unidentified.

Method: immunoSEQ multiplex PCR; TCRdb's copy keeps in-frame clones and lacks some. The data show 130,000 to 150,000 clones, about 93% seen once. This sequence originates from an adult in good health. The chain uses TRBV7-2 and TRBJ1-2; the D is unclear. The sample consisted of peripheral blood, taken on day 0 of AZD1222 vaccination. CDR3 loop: CASSLQAWSYTF. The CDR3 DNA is TGTGCCAGCAGCTTACAGGCCTGGAGCTACACCTTC.